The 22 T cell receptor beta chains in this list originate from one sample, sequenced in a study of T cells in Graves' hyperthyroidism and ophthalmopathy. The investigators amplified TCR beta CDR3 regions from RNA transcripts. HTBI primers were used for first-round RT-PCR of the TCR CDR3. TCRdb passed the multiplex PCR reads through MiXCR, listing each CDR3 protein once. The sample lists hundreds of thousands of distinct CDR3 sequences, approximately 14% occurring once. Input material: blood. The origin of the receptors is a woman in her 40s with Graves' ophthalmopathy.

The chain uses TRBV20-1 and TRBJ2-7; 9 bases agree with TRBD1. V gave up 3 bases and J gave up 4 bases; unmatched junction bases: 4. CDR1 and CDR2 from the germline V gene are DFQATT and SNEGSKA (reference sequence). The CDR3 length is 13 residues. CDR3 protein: CSARRDRAYEQYF. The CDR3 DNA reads TGCAGTGCTAGGCGGGACAGGGCGTACGAGCAGTACTTC.

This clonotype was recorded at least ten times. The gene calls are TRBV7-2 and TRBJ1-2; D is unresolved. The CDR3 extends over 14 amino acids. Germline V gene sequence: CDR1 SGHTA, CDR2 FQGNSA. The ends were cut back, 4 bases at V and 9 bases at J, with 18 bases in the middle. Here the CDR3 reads CASSWPPDGKSYTF. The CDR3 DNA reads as TGTGCCAGCAGCTGGCCCCCCGACGGGAAAAGCTACACCTTC.

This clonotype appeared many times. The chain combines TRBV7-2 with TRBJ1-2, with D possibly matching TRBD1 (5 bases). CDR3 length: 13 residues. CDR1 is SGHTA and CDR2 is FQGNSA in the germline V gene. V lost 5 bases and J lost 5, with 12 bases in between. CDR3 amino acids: CASSANRGYGYTF. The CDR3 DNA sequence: TGTGCCAGCAGCGCCAATCGGGGGTATGGCTACACCTTC.

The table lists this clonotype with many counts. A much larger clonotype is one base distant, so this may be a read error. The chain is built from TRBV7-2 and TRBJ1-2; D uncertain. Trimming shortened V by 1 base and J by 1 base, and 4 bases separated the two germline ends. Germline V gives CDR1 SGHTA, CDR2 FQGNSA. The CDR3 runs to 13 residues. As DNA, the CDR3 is TGTACCAGCAGCTTAGACCATAACTATGGCTACACCTTC. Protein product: CTSSLDHNYGYTF. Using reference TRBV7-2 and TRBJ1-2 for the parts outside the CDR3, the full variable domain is GAGVSQSPSNKVTEKGKDVELRCDPISGHTALYWYRQSLGQGLEFLIYFQGNSAPDKSGLPSDRFSAERTGGSVSTLTIQRTQQEDSAVYLCTSSLDHNYGYTFGSGTRLTVV.

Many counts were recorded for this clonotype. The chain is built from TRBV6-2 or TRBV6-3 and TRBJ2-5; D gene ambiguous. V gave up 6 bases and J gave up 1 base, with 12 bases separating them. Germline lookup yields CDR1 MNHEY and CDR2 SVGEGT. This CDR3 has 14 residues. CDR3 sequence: CASSPRFSQETQYF. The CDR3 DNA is TGTGCCAGCAGCCCGAGATTTAGCCAAGAGACCCAGTACTTC.

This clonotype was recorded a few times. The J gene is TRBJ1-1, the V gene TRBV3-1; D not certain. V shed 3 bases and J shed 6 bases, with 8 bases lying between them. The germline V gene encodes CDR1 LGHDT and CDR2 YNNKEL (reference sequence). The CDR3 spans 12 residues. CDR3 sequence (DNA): TGTGCCAGCAGCCAGGGGAGGTCTGAAGCTTTCTTT. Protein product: CASSQGRSEAFF.

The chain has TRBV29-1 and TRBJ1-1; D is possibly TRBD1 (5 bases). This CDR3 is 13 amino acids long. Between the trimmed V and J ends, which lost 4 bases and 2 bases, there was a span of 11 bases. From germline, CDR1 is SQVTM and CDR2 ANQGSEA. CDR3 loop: CSVVGAGNTEAFF. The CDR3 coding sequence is TGCAGCGTTGTAGGGGCTGGTAACACTGAAGCTTTCTTT.

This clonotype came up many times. The DNA of the CDR3 is TGTGCCAGCAGGGTAGGGGGGGGGGAGACCCAGTACTTC. This encodes CASRVGGGETQYF. The V call is TRBV25-1, the J call TRBJ2-5, with D maybe TRBD2 (7 bases). The CDR3 covers 13 residues. The germline V gene encodes CDR1 MGHDK and CDR2 SYGVNS. V was cut by 6 bases and J by 5 bases, with 13 bases left in between.

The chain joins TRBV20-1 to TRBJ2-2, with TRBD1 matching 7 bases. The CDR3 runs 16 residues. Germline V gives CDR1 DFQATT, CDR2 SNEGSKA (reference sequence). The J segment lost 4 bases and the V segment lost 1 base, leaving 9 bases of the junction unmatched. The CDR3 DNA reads TGCAGTGCTAGAGTCCGGACAGGCTCATCCACCGGGGAGCTGTTTTTT. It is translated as CSARVRTGSSTGELFF.

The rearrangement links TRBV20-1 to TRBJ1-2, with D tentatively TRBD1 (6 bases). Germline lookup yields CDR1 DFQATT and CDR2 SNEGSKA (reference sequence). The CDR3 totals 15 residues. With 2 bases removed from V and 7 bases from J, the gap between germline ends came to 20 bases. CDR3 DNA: TGCAGTGCTAGATCCCTCCGGGGGGCTTTCGCTGGCTACACCTTC. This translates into CSARSLRGAFAGYTF.

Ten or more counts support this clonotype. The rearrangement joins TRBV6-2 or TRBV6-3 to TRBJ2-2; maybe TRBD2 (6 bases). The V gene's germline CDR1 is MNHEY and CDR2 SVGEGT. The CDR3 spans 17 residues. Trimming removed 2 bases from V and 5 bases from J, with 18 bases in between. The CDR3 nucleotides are TGTGCCAGCAGTTACGATGGGCCTTCCCGGGGGACCGGGGAGCTGTTTTTT. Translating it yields CASSYDGPSRGTGELFF.

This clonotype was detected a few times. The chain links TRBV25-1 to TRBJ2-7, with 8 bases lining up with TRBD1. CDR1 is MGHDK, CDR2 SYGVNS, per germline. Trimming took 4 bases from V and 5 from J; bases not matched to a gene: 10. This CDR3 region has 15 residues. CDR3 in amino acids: CASSGTGTGSDEQYF. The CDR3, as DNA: TGTGCCAGCAGTGGTACCGGGACAGGTAGTGACGAGCAGTACTTC.

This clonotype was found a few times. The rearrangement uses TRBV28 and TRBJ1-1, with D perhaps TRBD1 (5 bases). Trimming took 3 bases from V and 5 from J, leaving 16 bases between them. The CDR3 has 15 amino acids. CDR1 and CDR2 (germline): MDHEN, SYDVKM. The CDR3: CASSFVGGVGTEAFF. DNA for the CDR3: TGTGCCAGCAGTTTTGTGGGAGGGGTGGGGACTGAAGCTTTCTTT.

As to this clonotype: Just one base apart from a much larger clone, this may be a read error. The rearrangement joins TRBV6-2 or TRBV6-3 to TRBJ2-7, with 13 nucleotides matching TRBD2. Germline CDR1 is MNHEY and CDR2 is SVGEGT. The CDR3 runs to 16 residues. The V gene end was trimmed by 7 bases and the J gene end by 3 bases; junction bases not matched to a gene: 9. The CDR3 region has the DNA TGTGCCAGCATCGCCCTCGGGACTAGCGGGATCTACGAGCAGTACTTC. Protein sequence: CASIALGTSGIYEQYF.

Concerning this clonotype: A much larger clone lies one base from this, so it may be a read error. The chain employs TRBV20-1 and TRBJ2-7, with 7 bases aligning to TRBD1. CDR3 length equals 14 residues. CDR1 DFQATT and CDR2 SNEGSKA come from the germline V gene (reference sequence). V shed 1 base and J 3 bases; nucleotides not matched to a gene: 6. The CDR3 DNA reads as TGCAGTGCTAGAGCCCCCGGGACAGACTACGAGCAGTACTTC. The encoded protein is CSARAPGTDYEQYF.

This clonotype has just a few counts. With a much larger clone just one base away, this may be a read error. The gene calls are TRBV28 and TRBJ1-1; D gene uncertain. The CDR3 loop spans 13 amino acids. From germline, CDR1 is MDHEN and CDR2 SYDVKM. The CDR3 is CASSSRETAEASF. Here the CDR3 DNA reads TGTGCCAGCAGTTCTCGAGAGACCGCTGAAGCTTCCTTT.

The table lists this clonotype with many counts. Written as DNA, the CDR3 is TGTGCCAGTAGTATTGAACGGGCATCTGACTATGGCTACACCTTC. Translation: CASSIERASDYGYTF. This sequence joins TRBV19 and TRBJ1-2, with D unclear. This CDR3 has 15 residues. Germline V gene lookup returns CDR1 LNHDA and CDR2 SQIVND (reference sequence). Trimming took off 3 bases at V and 3 bases at J, with 14 bases between the two ends.

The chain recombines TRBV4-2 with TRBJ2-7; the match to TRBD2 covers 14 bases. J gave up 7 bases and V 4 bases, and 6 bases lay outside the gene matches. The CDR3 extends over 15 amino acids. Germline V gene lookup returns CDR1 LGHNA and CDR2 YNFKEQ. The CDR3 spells CASSRETSGRDEQYF. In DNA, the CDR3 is TGTGCCAGCAGCCGGGAGACTAGCGGGAGGGATGAGCAGTACTTC.

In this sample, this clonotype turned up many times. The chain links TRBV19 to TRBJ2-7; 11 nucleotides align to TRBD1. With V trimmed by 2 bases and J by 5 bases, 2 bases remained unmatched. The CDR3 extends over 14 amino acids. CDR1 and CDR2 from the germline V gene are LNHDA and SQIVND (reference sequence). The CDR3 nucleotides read TGTGCCAGTAGTATATGGACAGGGGGCAACGAGCAGTACTTC. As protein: CASSIWTGGNEQYF.

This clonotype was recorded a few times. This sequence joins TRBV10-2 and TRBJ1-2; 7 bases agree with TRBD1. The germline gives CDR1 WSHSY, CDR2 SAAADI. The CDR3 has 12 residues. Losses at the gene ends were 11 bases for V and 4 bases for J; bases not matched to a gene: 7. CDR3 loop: CACDRDGYGYTF. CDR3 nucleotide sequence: TGCGCCTGCGACAGGGACGGCTATGGCTACACCTTC.

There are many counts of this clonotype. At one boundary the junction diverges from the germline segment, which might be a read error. CDR3 nucleotides: TGTGCCAGCACTTTATGGGGACAGGGCTCTACCTACGAGCAGTACTTC. Translating gives CASTLWGQGSTYEQYF. V is TRBV27 and J is TRBJ2-7; TRBD1 agrees at 9 bases. Germline CDR1 is MNHEY and CDR2 is SMNVEV (reference sequence). The CDR3 runs 16 residues.

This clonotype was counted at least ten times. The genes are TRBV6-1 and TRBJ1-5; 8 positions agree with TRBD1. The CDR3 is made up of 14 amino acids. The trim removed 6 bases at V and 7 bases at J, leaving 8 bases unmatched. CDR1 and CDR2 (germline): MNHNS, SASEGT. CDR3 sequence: CASRPQGAKQPQHF. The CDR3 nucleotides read TGTGCCAGCAGGCCCCAGGGGGCGAAGCAGCCCCAGCATTTT.